The source of this T cell receptor beta chain is a study of cytomegalovirus exposure and HLA in healthy donors. Findings and limits, study-wide: As was reported, the HLA-A and HLA-B alleles of most subjects were accurately predicted from TCR beta sequences. It was reportedly the case that the classifier diagnosed cytomegalovirus status with high specificity and sensitivity. When analyzed later, a missense DCLRE1C variant was found to be linked to TCR beta V- and J-gene trimming.

Details on this clone: Its antigen is as yet unknown.

Amplification used 60 Vbeta primers and 13 Jbeta primers. The assay was immunoSEQ multiplex PCR, and TCRdb's table has in-frame clones only and misses some. Recorded for this sample: over 100,000 clones. The clonotype originates from a man in his thirties or forties in good health and CMV-seronegative. The sample consisted of PBMCs.

CDR3: CASSRQGIQNIQYF. As DNA, the CDR3 is TGTGCCAGCAGTCGACAGGGGATCCAAAACATTCAGTACTTC. This sequence joins TRBV6-4 and TRBJ2-4, with 8 bases fitting TRBD1. V gave up 5 bases and J gave up 5 bases; unmatched junction bases: 5. The CDR3 totals 14 residues. Germline V lookup: CDR1 MRHNA, CDR2 SNTAGT.